Listed here are 6 T cell receptor beta chains from one sample, sequenced in a study of T cell responses to AZD1222 COVID-19 vaccine. Clones were read by immunoSEQ multiplex PCR, and TCRdb kept only the in-frame ones, dropping some. This sample carries some 190,000 clones, about 90% of them seen once, and the ten largest clones take about 7.2%. The source was peripheral blood, collected on day 0 of AZD1222 vaccination. The receptors stem from an adult in good health.

Here the CDR3 reads CASSNNRGGYEQYF. CDR3 coding DNA: TGTGCCAGCAGCAACAACAGGGGAGGCTACGAGCAGTACTTC. This chain joins TRBV7-2 and TRBJ2-7, with D possibly TRBD1 on 7 matching bases. This CDR3 has 14 residues. Germline lookup yields CDR1 SGHTA and CDR2 FQGNSA. The V gene lost 5 bases and the J gene lost 3 bases, with 14 bases spanning the gap.

The chain couples TRBV2 to TRBJ2-7; tentatively, D is TRBD1 (6 bases). Germline V gene sequence: CDR1 SNHLY, CDR2 FYNNEI. The CDR3 sequence is 14 residues long. The germline V and J ends were trimmed by 1 base and 3 bases, with 10 bases remaining between them. DNA for the CDR3: TGTGCCAGCAGTGAAGTGGGACAATACTACGAGCAGTACTTC. Its translation is CASSEVGQYYEQYF.

V usage is TRBV27 and J usage is TRBJ2-7, with 8 bases matching TRBD1. CDR3 length: 15 residues. Per germline, CDR1 MNHEY and CDR2 SMNVEV (reference sequence). V was pared by 0 bases and J by 4 bases, with 5 bases of the junction left unmatched. CDR3 bases: TGTGCCAGCAGTTTATCCGGGACAGGTCGGTACGAGCAGTACTTC. Its protein product is CASSLSGTGRYEQYF.

This clone was seen a handful of times. This chain joins TRBV27 and TRBJ2-7; 7 bases are shared with TRBD1. The CDR3 has 13 amino acids. The germline V gene has CDR1 MNHEY and CDR2 SMNVEV (reference sequence). Trimming removed 5 bases from V and 2 bases from J; junction bases left unmatched: 3. The DNA for the CDR3 is TGTGCCAGCAGTCGGGACAGACCCTACGAGCAGTACTTC. Translated, it gives CASSRDRPYEQYF.

The chain couples TRBV5-5 to TRBJ2-7, with D hard to call. Trimming stripped 0 bases from V and 2 bases from J, with 9 bases between. CDR3 size: 14 residues. The germline V gene has CDR1 SGHKS and CDR2 YYEKEE (reference sequence). CDR3 in amino acids: CASSLEGSPYEQYF. Here the CDR3 DNA reads TGTGCCAGCAGCTTGGAGGGCAGCCCCTACGAGCAGTACTTC.

The CDR3 nucleotides are TGTGCCAGTACCATGTCCGGGGGGCGTACCGGGGAGCTGTTTTTT. Protein: CASTMSGGRTGELFF. V gene TRBV19 combines with J gene TRBJ2-2; D might be TRBD2 (7 bases). Trimming removed 7 bases from V and 5 bases from J, with 17 bases in between. Germline V gene data show CDR1 as LNHDA and CDR2 as SQIVND (reference sequence). The CDR3 runs to 15 residues.